This TCR beta chain was recorded in a study of beta chain features in type 1 diabetes. Looking at the study overall: Across the samples, over 85 million sorted cells were examined in total. Broader study findings: The VDJ junctions of type 1 diabetes patients carried fewer insertions and more deletions.

Only a few counts were recorded for this clone. What it recognizes is unknown. The entirety of the isolated RNA underwent reverse transcription, so expressed TCRB transcripts were sequenced. Some clones are missing from TCRdb's copy, which holds only in-frame ones; the method was immunoSEQ multiplex PCR. The data contain hundreds of thousands of clones, around an eighth of them singletons. Germline V gives CDR1 LNHDA, CDR2 SQIVND (reference sequence). The CDR3 is made up of 14 amino acids. Between the trimmed V and J ends, which lost 5 bases and 0 bases, there was a span of 8 bases. The TCR comes from a man between 18 and 35 years old in good health. The material sequenced was naive CD4+ T cells from blood. The J gene is TRBJ1-5, the V gene TRBV19, with D unresolved. CDR3 loop: CASSFEYSNQPQHF. The DNA for the CDR3 is TGTGCCAGTAGTTTTGAGTATAGCAATCAGCCCCAGCATTTT.